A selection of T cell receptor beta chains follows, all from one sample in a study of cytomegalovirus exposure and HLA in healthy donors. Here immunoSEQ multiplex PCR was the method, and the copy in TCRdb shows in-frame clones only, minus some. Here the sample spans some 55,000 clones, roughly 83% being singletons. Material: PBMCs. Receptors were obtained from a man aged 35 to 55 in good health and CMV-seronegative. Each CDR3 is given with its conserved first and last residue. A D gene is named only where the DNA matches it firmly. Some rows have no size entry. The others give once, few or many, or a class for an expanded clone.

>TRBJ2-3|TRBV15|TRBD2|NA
TGTGCCACCAGCAGTGGTAGCGGGGGCACAGATACGCAGTATTTT
CATSSGSGGTDTQYF
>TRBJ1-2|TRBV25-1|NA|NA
TGTGCCAGCAGTGACAGGGGAATTGGGAATATCGTTGATGGCTACACCTTC
CASSDRGIGNIVDGYTF
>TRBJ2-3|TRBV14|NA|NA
TGTGCCAGCAGCCAGAGCGATACGCAGTATTTT
CASSQSDTQYF
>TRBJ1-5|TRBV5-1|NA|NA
TGCGCCAGCAGCTCCGGGACACCCGGGAATCAGCCCCAGCATTTT
CASSSGTPGNQPQHF
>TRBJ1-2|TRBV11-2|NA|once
TGTGCCAGCAGCCCACTCGTGGGGACTCAGCGGGGCTACACCTTC
CASSPLVGTQRGYTF
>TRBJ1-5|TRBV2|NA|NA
TGTGCCAGCAATGGACAGACAAATAGCAATCAGCCCCAGCATTTT
CASNGQTNSNQPQHF
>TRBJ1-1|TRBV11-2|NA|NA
TGTGCCAGCAGCTCACGAAAGGGAGATAACACTGAAGCTTTCTTT
CASSSRKGDNTEAFF
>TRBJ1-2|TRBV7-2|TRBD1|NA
TGTGCCAGCAGCTTAGGGGGACAGGGGCGAGGTGGCTACACCTTC
CASSLGGQGRGGYTF
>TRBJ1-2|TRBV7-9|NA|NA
TGTGCCAGCAGCCCAACGCGGGCTAACTATGGCTACACCTTC
CASSPTRANYGYTF
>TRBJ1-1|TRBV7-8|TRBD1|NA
TGTGCCAGCAGCTTAGCTAGGACAGGGGAAATCAAAGGAGCTTTCTTT
CASSLARTGEIKGAFF
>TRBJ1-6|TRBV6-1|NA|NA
TGTGCCAGCAGCCCCCTAACCTATAATTCACCCCTCCACTTT
CASSPLTYNSPLHF
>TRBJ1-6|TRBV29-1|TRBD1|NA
TGCAGCGTGTCCGGGACAGGGGATTCACCCCTCCACTTT
CSVSGTGDSPLHF
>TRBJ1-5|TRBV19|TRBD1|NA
TGTGCCACGCATGGACAGGGCAATCAGCCCCAGCATTTT
CATHGQGNQPQHF
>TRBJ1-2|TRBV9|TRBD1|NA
TGTGCCAGCAGCGCGGACAGGGGAAGATATGGCTACACCTTC
CASSADRGRYGYTF
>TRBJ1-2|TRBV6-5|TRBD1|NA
TGTGCCAGCAGGCAGGGGGCGCATGGCTACACCTTC
CASRQGAHGYTF
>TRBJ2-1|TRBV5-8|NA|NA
TGTGCCAGCAGCTCCCTAAGGCTAGCAAATGGTGAGCAGTTCTTC
CASSSLRLANGEQFF
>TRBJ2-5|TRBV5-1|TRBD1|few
TGCGCCAGCAGCCGGGAGACAGGGGGAGAGACCCAGTACTTC
CASSRETGGETQYF
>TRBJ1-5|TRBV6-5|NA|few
TGTGCCAGCAGTTACTCGACAGCTAGCAATCAGCCCCAGCATTTT
CASSYSTASNQPQHF
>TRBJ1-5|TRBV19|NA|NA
TGTGCCAGTAGTTCGGGTCAGCCCCAGCATTTT
CASSSGQPQHF
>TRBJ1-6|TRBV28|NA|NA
TGTGCCAGCAGTTCCCTTGGAGGACGAGATAATTCACCCCTCCACTTT
CASSSLGGRDNSPLHF
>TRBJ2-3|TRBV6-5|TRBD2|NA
TGTGCTACAGCGCTCGCGGGGGGTTCAGATACGCAGTATTTT
CATALAGGSDTQYF
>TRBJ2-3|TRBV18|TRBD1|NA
TGTGCCAGCTCACCACCCGGGACAGGGGTCCCAGATACGCAGTATTTT
CASSPPGTGVPDTQYF
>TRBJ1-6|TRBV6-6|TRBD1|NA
TGTGCCAGCAGTTACCGGGACAGCCTTGGTTCACCCCTCCACTTT
CASSYRDSLGSPLHF
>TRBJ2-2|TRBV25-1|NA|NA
TGTGCCAGCAGTGAATCCCTAATCACCGGGGAGCTGTTTTTT
CASSESLITGELFF
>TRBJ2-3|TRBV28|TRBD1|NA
TGTGCCAGCAGTTTATCCATCGGGACAGGCACAGATACGCAGTATTTT
CASSLSIGTGTDTQYF
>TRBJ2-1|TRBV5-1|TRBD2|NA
TGCGCCAGCAGCTTGGCCCCGGGACTAGCGAGAGACAATGAGCAGTTCTTC
CASSLAPGLARDNEQFF
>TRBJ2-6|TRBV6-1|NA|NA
TGTGCCAGCGGGCAAGCTGGGGCCAACGTCCTGACTTTC
CASGQAGANVLTF
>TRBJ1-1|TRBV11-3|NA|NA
TGTGCCAGCAGCCGCACAAGGGGGGGCACTGAAGCTTTCTTT
CASSRTRGGTEAFF
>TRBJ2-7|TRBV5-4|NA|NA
TGTGCCAGCAGCCCCACAGGGCCCCGTACTCCAGAGCAGTACTTC
CASSPTGPRTPEQYF
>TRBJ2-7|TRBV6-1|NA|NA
TGTGCCAGCAGTCTAGAGCTAGCAGTTCACTACGAGCAGTACTTC
CASSLELAVHYEQYF
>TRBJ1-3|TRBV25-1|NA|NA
TGTGCCAGCAGTGAAACAGGGTATGGAAACACCATATATTTT
CASSETGYGNTIYF
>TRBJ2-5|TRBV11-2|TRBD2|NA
TGTGCCAGCAGCTTAGTACTGACTAGCGGGGGGGCCGTTAAGACCCAGTACTTC
CASSLVLTSGGAVKTQYF
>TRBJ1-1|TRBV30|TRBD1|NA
TGTGCCTGCCAGGGACAGAGGAACACTGAAGCTTTCTTT
CACQGQRNTEAFF
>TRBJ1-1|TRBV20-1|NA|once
TGCAGTGCAGCGGGGGCGGCTGAAGCTTTCTTT
CSAAGAAEAFF
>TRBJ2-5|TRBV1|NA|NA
TGCACCAGCAGCCTCCGTATTAAAAGCGGCGGGCCCCTAAAAGAGACCCAGTACTTC
CTSSLRIKSGGPLKETQYF
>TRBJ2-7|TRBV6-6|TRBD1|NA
TGTGCCAGCAGTCGGACAGGCGGTGAGCAGTACTTC
CASSRTGGEQYF
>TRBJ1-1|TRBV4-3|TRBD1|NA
TGCGCCAGCAGCCAAGATCAGGGGACAGCGACTATGAACACTGAAGCTTTCTTT
CASSQDQGTATMNTEAFF
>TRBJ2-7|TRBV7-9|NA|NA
TGTTCCAGTGGGGGCAGATCCTACGAGCAGTACTTC
CSSGGRSYEQYF
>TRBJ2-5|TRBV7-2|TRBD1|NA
TGTGCCAGCAGCTCCCACAGGGGGCGCAGAGAGACCCAGTACTTC
CASSSHRGRRETQYF
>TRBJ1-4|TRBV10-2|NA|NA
TGCGCCAGCAGTGGCAGGGGCCCTAATGAAAAACTGTTTTTT
CASSGRGPNEKLFF
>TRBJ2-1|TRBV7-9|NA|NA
TGTGCCAGCCACCTAGGCAGCTCCTACAATGAGCAGTTCTTC
CASHLGSSYNEQFF
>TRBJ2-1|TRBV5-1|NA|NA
TGCGCCAGCAGGCCTACGACAGGCCTCATATTTAATGAGCAGTTCTTC
CASRPTTGLIFNEQFF
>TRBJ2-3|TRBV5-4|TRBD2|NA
TGTGCCAGCAGCTTGGTTGGTGCTAGCGGGGGGTCCACAGATACGCAGTATTTT
CASSLVGASGGSTDTQYF
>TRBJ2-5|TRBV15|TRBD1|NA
TGTGCCACCAGCAGAGATTTTACAGGGGCGGAGACCCAGTACTTC
CATSRDFTGAETQYF
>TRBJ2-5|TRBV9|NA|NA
TGTGCCAGCGGACCGGGGGGCGTAGAGACCCAGTACTTC
CASGPGGVETQYF
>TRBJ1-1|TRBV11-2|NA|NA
TGTGCCAGCAGCCACGGGAACACTGAAGCTTTCTTT
CASSHGNTEAFF
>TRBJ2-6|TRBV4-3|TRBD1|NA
TGCGCCAGCAGCCAGGCCCCGACAGGGGCAGGGGCCAACGTCCTGACTTTC
CASSQAPTGAGANVLTF
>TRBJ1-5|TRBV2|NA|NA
TGTGCCAGCAGCAGCTCGGAAGAGGGTCAGCCCCAGCATTTT
CASSSSEEGQPQHF